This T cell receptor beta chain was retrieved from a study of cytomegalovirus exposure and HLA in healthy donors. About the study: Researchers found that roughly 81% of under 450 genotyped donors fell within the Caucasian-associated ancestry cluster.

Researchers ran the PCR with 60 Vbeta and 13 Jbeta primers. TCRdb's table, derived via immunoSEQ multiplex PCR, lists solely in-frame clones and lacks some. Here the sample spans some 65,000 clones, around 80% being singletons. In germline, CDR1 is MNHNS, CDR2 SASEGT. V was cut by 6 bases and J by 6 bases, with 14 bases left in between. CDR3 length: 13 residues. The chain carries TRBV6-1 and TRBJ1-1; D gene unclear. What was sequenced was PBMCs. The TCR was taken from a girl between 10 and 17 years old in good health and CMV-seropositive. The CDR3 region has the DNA TGTGCCAGCAGAGTCAGTGTCACCGCTGAAGCTTTCTTT. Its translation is CASRVSVTAEAFF.